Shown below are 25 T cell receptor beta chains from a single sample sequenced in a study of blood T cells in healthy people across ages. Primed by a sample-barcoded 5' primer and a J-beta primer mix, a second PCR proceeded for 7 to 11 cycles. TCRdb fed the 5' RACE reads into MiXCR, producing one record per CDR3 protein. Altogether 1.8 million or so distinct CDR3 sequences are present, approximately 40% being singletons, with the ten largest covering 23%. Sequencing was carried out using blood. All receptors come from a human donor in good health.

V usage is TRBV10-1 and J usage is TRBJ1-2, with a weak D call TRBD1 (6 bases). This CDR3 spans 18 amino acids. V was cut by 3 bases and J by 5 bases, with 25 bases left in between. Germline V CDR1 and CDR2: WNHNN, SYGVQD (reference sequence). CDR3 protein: CASSDRMTGGITLYGYTF. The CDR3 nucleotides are TGCGCCAGCAGTGATAGGATGACAGGAGGTATTACTCTTTATGGCTACACCTTC.

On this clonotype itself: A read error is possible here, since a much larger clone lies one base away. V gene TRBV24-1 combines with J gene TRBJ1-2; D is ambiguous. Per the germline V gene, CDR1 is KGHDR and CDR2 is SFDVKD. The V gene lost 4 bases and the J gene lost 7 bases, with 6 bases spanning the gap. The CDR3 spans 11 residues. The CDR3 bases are TGTGCCACCAGTGACCTCTGTGGCTACACCTTC. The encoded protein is CATSDLCGYTF.

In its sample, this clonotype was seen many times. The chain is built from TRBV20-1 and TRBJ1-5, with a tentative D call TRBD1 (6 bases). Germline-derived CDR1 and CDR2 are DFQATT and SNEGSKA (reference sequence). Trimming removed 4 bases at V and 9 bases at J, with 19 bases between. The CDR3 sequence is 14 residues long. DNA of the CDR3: TGCAGTGCTATTCGGACAGTTTCTGAGGGGCCCCAGCATTTT. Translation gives CSAIRTVSEGPQHF.

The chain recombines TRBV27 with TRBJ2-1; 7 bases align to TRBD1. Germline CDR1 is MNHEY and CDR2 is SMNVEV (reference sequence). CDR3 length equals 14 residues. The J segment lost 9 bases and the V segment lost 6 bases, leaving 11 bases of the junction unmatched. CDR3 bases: TGTGCCAGCAGAGGGACAGCCCCTACGGGTGAGCAGTTCTTC. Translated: CASRGTAPTGEQFF.

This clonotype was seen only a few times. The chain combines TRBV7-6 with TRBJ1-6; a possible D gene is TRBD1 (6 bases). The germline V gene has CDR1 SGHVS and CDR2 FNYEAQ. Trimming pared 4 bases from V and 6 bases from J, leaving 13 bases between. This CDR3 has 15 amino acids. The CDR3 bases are TGTGCCAGCAGCTCCCTAAGGGGGACTAATTCACCCCTCCACTTT. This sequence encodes CASSSLRGTNSPLHF.

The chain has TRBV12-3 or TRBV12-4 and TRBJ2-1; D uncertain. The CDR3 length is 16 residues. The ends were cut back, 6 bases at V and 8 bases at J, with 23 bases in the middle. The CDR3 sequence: CASRIDDPHLWDEQFF. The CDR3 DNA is TGTGCCAGCAGAATTGATGACCCGCATTTATGGGATGAGCAGTTCTTC.

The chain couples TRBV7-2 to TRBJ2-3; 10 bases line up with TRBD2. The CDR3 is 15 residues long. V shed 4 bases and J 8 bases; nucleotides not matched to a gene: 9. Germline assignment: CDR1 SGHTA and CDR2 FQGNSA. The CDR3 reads CASSSLAGVRGTQYF. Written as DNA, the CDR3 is TGTGCCAGCAGCTCCCTAGCGGGGGTGAGAGGTACGCAGTATTTT.

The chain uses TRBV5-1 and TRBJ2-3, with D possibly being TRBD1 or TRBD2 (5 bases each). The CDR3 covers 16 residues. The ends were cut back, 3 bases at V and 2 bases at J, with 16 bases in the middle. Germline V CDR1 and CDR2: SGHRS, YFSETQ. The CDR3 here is CASSSGDQKLTDTQYF. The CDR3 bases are TGCGCCAGCAGCTCCGGGGACCAGAAACTCACAGATACGCAGTATTTT.

CDR3: CASSQGTGTANYGYTF. Written as DNA, the CDR3 is TGCGCCAGCAGCCAAGGGACCGGGACGGCTAACTATGGCTACACCTTC. This chain uses TRBV4-3 with TRBJ1-2; perhaps TRBD1 as D (5 bases). This CDR3 region has 16 residues. Trimming removed 1 base from V and 0 bases from J, with 12 bases in between. Per the germline V gene, CDR1 is LGHNA and CDR2 is YSLEER.

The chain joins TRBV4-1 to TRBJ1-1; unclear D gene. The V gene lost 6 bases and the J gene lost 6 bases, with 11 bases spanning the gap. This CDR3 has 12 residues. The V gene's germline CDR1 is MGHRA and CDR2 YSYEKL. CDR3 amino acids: CASRSRSAEAFF. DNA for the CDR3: TGCGCCAGCAGGAGTCGGAGCGCTGAAGCTTTCTTT.

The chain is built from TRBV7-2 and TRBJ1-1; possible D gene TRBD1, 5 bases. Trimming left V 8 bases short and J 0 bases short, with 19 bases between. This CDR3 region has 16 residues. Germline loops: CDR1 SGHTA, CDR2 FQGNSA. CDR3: CASGYYRLPMNTEAFF. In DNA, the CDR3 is TGTGCCAGCGGATATTACAGGTTACCTATGAACACTGAAGCTTTCTTT.

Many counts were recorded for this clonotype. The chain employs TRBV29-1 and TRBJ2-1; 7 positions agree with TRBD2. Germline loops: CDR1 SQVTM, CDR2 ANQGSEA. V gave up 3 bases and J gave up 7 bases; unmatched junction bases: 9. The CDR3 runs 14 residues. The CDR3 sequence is CSVDPSGVGNEQFF. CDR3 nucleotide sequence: TGCAGCGTTGACCCCAGCGGGGTAGGTAATGAGCAGTTCTTC.

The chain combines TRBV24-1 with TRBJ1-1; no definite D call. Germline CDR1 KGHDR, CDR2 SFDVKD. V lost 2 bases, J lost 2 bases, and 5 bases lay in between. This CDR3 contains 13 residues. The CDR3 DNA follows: TGTGCCACCAGTGATTCCCATAACACTGAAGCTTTCTTT. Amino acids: CATSDSHNTEAFF.

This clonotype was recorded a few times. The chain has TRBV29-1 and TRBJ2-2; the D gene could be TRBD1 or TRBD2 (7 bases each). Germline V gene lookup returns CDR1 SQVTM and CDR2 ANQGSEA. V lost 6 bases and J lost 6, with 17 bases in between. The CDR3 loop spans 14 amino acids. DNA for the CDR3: TGCAGCGTCCCCAGACAGGGAGGGGCCGGGGAGCTGTTTTTT. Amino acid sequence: CSVPRQGGAGELFF.

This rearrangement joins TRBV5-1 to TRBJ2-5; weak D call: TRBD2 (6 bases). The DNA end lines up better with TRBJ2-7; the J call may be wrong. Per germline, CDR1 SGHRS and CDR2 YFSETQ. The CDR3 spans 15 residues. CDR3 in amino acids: CASSLEGGTSDEQYF. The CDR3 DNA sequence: TGCGCCAGCAGCTTGGAAGGAGGGACCTCGGACGAGCAGTACTTC.

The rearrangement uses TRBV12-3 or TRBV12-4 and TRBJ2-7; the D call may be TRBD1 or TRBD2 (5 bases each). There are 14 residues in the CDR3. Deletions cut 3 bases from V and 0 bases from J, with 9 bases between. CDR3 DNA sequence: TGTGCCAGCAGTTTCGGGACCTTCTCCTACGAGCAGTACTTC. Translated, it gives CASSFGTFSYEQYF.

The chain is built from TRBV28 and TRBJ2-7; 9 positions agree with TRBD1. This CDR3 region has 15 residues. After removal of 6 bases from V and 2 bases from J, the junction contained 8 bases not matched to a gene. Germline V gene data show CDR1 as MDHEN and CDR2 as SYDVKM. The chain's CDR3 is CASSLLTGGPYEQYF. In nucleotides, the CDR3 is TGTGCCAGCAGCTTGTTGACAGGGGGTCCCTACGAGCAGTACTTC.

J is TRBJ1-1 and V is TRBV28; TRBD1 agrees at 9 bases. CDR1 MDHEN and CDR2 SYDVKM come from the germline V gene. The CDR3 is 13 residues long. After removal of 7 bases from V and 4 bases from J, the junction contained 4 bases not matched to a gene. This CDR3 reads CASTQDRGTEAFF. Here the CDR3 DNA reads TGTGCCAGCACCCAGGACAGGGGCACTGAAGCTTTCTTT. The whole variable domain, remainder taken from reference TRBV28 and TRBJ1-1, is DVKVTQSSRYLVKRTGEKVFLECVQDMDHENMFWYRQDPGLGLRLIYFSYDVKMKEKGDIPEGYSVSREKKERFSLILESASTNQTSMYLCASTQDRGTEAFFGQGTRLTVV.

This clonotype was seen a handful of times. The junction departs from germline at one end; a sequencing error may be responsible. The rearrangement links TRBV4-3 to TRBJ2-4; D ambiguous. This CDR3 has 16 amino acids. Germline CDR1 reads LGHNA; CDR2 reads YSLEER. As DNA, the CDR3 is TGCGCCAGCAGTCACCTTATCGGATCTACCAAAAGCATTCAGTACTTC. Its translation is CASSHLIGSTKSIQYF.

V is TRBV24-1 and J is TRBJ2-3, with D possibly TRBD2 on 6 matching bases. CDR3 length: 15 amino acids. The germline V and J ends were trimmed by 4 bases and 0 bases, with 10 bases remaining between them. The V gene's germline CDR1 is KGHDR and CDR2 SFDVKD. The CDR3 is CATSEIGGSTDTQYF. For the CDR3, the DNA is TGTGCCACCAGTGAGATCGGGGGTAGCACAGATACGCAGTATTTT.

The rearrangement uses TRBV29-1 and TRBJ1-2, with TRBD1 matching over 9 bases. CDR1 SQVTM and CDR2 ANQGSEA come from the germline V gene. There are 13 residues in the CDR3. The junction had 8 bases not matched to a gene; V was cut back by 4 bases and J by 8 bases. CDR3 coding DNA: TGCAGCGTTGCCGCGACAGGGGGGGGCGGCTACACCTTC. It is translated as CSVAATGGGGYTF.

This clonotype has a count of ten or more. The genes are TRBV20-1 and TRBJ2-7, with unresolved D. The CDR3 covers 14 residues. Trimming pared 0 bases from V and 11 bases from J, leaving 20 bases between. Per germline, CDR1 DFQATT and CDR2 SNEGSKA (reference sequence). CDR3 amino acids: CSARDPTGLNREYF. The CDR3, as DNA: TGCAGTGCTAGAGATCCAACGGGCCTCAATCGAGAGTACTTC.

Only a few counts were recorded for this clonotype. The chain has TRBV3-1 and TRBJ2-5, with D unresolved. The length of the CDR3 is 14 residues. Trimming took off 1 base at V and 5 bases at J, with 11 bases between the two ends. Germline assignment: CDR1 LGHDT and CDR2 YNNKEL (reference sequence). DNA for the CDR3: TGTGCCAGCAGCCAAGCGGTAGTACCGGAGACCCAGTACTTC. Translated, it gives CASSQAVVPETQYF.

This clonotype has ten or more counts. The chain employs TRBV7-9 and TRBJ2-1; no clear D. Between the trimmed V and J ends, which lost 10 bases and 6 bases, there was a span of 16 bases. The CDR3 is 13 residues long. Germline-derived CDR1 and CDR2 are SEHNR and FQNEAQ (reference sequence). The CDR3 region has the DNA TGTGCCAACGGAGAGGCATCTCGCAATGAGCAGTTCTTC. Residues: CANGEASRNEQFF.

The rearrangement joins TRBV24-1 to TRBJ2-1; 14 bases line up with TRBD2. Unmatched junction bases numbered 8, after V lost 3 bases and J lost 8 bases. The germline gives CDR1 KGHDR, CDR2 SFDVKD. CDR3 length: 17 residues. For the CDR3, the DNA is TGTGCCACCAGTGATCCGGGACTAGCGGGGGATTCGGATGAGCAGTTCTTC. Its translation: CATSDPGLAGDSDEQFF.